The 27 T cell receptor beta chains listed next were all sequenced from one sample in a study of blood T cell repertoires in COVID-19. Profiled with immunoSEQ multiplex PCR; TCRdb holds only in-frame clones, not every one. The sample lists approximately 470,000 clones, approximately 86% occurring once. The sequencing sample was made of PBMCs or T cells enriched from blood (not recorded which). These receptors were collected from a woman aged 18-29 years who had recovered from COVID-19.

The chain recombines TRBV5-8 with TRBJ2-2, with 8 bases fitting TRBD1. Unmatched junction bases numbered 5, after V lost 3 bases and J lost 4 bases. CDR1 is SGHTS and CDR2 is YDEGEE in the germline V gene. CDR3 length: 15 amino acids. The CDR3 coding sequence is TGTGCCAGCAGCTCCGTGGACAGGGTCACCGGGGAGCTGTTTTTT. It is translated as CASSSVDRVTGELFF. Supplemented by reference TRBV5-8 and TRBJ2-2, the full variable domain reads EAGVTQSPTHLIKTRGQQATLRCSPISGHTSVYWYQQALGLGLQFLLWYDEGEERNRGNFPPRFSGRQFPNYSSELNVNALELEDSALYLCASSSVDRVTGELFFGEGSRLTVL.

The rearrangement joins TRBV30 to TRBJ2-5; no reliable D call. The CDR3 is 11 residues long. CDR1 and CDR2 from the germline V gene are GTSNPN and SVGIG (reference sequence). The germline V and J ends were trimmed by 4 bases and 2 bases, with 5 bases remaining between them. The CDR3 bases are TGTGCCTGGAAGGAGCAAGAGACCCAGTACTTC. It yields the protein CAWKEQETQYF.

The J gene is TRBJ1-1, the V gene TRBV5-1; tentative D call: TRBD1 (5 bases). The CDR3 is 13 amino acids. The germline V and J ends were trimmed by 5 bases and 1 base, with 9 bases remaining between them. The germline V gene encodes CDR1 SGHRS and CDR2 YFSETQ. The CDR3 protein is CASRSTGNTEAFF. The CDR3 nucleotides are TGCGCCAGCAGATCCACAGGGAACACTGAAGCTTTCTTT.

With respect to this clone: The sample carries other DNA sequences with the same CDR3. The chain uses TRBV5-1 and TRBJ1-2, with D hard to call. The CDR3 is 13 residues long. CDR1 is SGHRS and CDR2 is YFSETQ in the germline V gene. Trimming pared 0 bases from V and 4 bases from J, leaving 7 bases between. The CDR3 region has the DNA TGCGCCAGCAGCTTGGCCTCTTCCTATGGCTACACCTTC. This sequence encodes CASSLASSYGYTF. The complete variable domain, with remaining parts taken from reference TRBV5-1 and TRBJ1-2, reads KAGVTQTPRYLIKTRGQQVTLSCSPISGHRSVSWYQQTPGQGLQFLFEYFSETQRNKGNFPGRFSGRQFSNSRSEMNVSTLELGDSALYLCASSLASSYGYTFGSGTRLTVV.

The chain links TRBV28 to TRBJ1-1; TRBD1 is a possible D gene (5 bases). V lost 7 bases to trimming and J lost 6 bases, with 12 bases between them. This CDR3 region has 12 residues. Germline CDR1 is MDHEN and CDR2 is SYDVKM. The CDR3 sequence: CASTMGGSEAFF. DNA of the CDR3: TGTGCCAGCACGATGGGGGGATCTGAAGCTTTCTTT.

The V call is TRBV27, the J call TRBJ1-5; maybe TRBD1 (6 bases). There are 15 residues in the CDR3. Between the trimmed V and J ends, which lost 6 bases and 4 bases, there was a span of 16 bases. CDR1 is MNHEY and CDR2 is SMNVEV in the germline V gene (reference sequence). The CDR3 coding sequence is TGTGCCAGCAGACGTACTTCCACAGGGAATCAGCCCCAGCATTTT. This translates into CASRRTSTGNQPQHF.

The chain combines TRBV30 with TRBJ2-2, with D possibly TRBD1 on 6 matching bases. Germline V CDR1 and CDR2: GTSNPN, SVGIG (reference sequence). This CDR3 region has 14 residues. Deletions cut 0 bases from V and 6 bases from J, with 11 bases between. The CDR3 loop is CAWSVQGASGELFF. The CDR3 DNA is TGTGCCTGGAGTGTACAGGGCGCATCCGGGGAGCTGTTTTTT.

The chain is built from TRBV5-8 and TRBJ1-1; 9 nucleotides align to TRBD1. CDR1 and CDR2 from the germline V gene are SGHTS and YDEGEE. The CDR3 sequence is 14 residues long. V shed 4 bases, J shed 8 bases, and the junction held 9 bases outside the gene matches. CDR3 sequence reads: CASSKDRGLGEAFF. CDR3 nucleotide sequence: TGTGCCAGCAGCAAGGACAGGGGCCTCGGCGAAGCTTTCTTT.

CDR3 coding DNA: TGTGCCGCGGGGCGGGGGGCTACCTACGGGGAGCTGTTTTTT. Protein sequence: CAAGRGATYGELFF. The chain combines TRBV2 with TRBJ2-2; TRBD2 aligns across 8 bases. This CDR3 comprises 14 residues. V trimming: 11 bases; J trimming: 7 bases; junction bases outside the gene matches: 12. Germline CDR1 is SNHLY and CDR2 is FYNNEI.

This chain connects TRBV6-5 to TRBJ1-2, with D tentatively TRBD1 (6 bases). The CDR3 has 12 residues. Deletions cut 8 bases from V and 6 bases from J, with 13 bases between. Germline V gives CDR1 MNHEY, CDR2 SVGAGI. In DNA form, the CDR3 reads TGTGCCAGCGGGTCGGGGGGCCATGGCTACACCTTC. It specifies CASGSGGHGYTF.

The chain links TRBV1 to TRBJ2-2; the listed D gene, TRBD1, was not tested against the DNA. TRBV1 is classified as a pseudogene. The CDR3 is 16 amino acids. The CDR3 loop is CTSSHGRGRGTGELFF. CDR3 bases: TGCACCAGCAGCCACGGCAGGGGGCGAGGCACCGGGGAGCTGTTTTTT.

The V and J genes are TRBV5-1 and TRBJ1-1; D possibly corresponds to TRBD1 (5 bases). The CDR3 runs to 17 residues. Germline V gene sequence: CDR1 SGHRS, CDR2 YFSETQ. Trimming stripped 4 bases from V and 1 base from J, with 20 bases between. The DNA of the CDR3 is TGCGCCAGCAGCGGGGAGGGGTTGGGGAAGGGGAACACTGAAGCTTTCTTT. It is translated as CASSGEGLGKGNTEAFF. Variable domain in full (rest from reference TRBV5-1 and TRBJ1-1): KAGVTQTPRYLIKTRGQQVTLSCSPISGHRSVSWYQQTPGQGLQFLFEYFSETQRNKGNFPGRFSGRQFSNSRSEMNVSTLELGDSALYLCASSGEGLGKGNTEAFFGQGTRLTVV.

V usage is TRBV7-2 and J usage is TRBJ2-3, with 14 bases matching TRBD2. V was clipped by 5 bases and J by 7 bases; unmatched bases: 5. Germline-derived CDR1 and CDR2 are SGHTA and FQGNSA. This CDR3 is 15 amino acids long. CDR3 coding DNA: TGTGCCAGCAGCGCGGGACTAGCGGGGGTGAATACGCAGTATTTT. Its protein is CASSAGLAGVNTQYF.

This clone was detected once. V usage is TRBV21-1 and J usage is TRBJ1-3; TRBD1 is the table's D call, not checked against the DNA. TRBV21-1 is a listed pseudogene. The CDR3 loop spans 18 amino acids. CDR3 sequence (DNA): TGTGCCAGCAGCAATCAGGACAGGTTAGCCTCCTCTGGAAACACCATATATTTT. Translating gives CASSNQDRLASSGNTIYF.

This clone was counted only a few times. V usage is TRBV24-1 and J usage is TRBJ2-2; 9 bases map to TRBD1. This CDR3 spans 16 amino acids. From germline, CDR1 is KGHDR and CDR2 SFDVKD. The junction had 6 bases not matched to a gene; V was cut back by 1 base and J by 7 bases. Written as DNA, the CDR3 is TGTGCCACCAGTGATTTTACAGGGGGCGTTGACGGGGAGCTGTTTTTT. Translation: CATSDFTGGVDGELFF.

CDR3 in amino acids: CASFRQGNYGYTF. The CDR3 nucleotides are TGTGCCAGCTTCCGACAGGGCAACTATGGCTACACCTTC. This sequence joins TRBV2 and TRBJ1-2; the match to TRBD1 covers 7 bases. CDR3 length equals 13 residues. V lost 8 bases and J lost 2; bases outside the gene matches: 5. Looked up from germline, CDR1 is SNHLY and CDR2 is FYNNEI.

The chain combines TRBV5-1 with TRBJ2-1; a weak D match, TRBD1 (5 bases). Trimming removed 0 bases at V and 0 bases at J, with 7 bases between. Germline lookup yields CDR1 SGHRS and CDR2 YFSETQ. The CDR3 sequence is 15 residues long. In DNA form, the CDR3 reads TGCGCCAGCAGCTTGGTCCAGGGCTCCTACAATGAGCAGTTCTTC. Its protein is CASSLVQGSYNEQFF.

The V call is TRBV28, the J call TRBJ1-1; TRBD1 matches at 7 bases. CDR3 size: 15 residues. After removal of 4 bases from V and 5 bases from J, the junction contained 10 bases not matched to a gene. In germline, CDR1 is MDHEN, CDR2 SYDVKM. DNA for the CDR3: TGTGCCAGCAGTTCCCTACAGGGGTTGAGGACTGAAGCTTTCTTT. This encodes CASSSLQGLRTEAFF.

V usage is TRBV11-3 and J usage is TRBJ1-1; D possibly corresponds to TRBD1 (6 bases). Germline CDR1 SGHNT, CDR2 YENEEA. This CDR3 comprises 13 residues. V lost 8 bases, J lost 5 bases, and 15 bases lay in between. CDR3 residues: CASSSGGGTEAFF. CDR3 DNA sequence: TGTGCCAGCTCCTCGGGAGGGGGGACTGAAGCTTTCTTT.

V and J are TRBV5-1 and TRBJ2-1; possibly TRBD1 for D (6 bases). The V and J ends lost 4 bases and 8 bases respectively, with 25 bases between them. The CDR3 covers 17 residues. Germline V gene sequence: CDR1 SGHRS, CDR2 YFSETQ. The CDR3, as DNA: TGCGCCAGCAGCCAAGGGACCCTACAGGGTACGGTCCATGAGCAGTTCTTC. This gives the protein CASSQGTLQGTVHEQFF.

The table lists this clone with a count of one. This chain connects TRBV7-2 to TRBJ2-2; possible D gene TRBD2, 5 bases. The V and J ends lost 5 bases and 3 bases respectively, with 13 bases between them. CDR3 length: 15 residues. The germline V gene encodes CDR1 SGHTA and CDR2 FQGNSA. CDR3 sequence reads: CASSPQSGYTGELFF. CDR3 in DNA: TGTGCCAGCAGCCCCCAGAGCGGATACACCGGGGAGCTGTTTTTT.

CDR3 in amino acids: CASSPPGSQSYEQYF. For the CDR3, the DNA is TGTGCCAGCAGCCCTCCGGGATCCCAGTCCTACGAGCAGTACTTC. The genes are TRBV3-1 (or the pseudogene TRBV3-2) and TRBJ2-7, with a possible D match to TRBD2 (5 bases). Trimming shortened V by 4 bases and J by 1 base, and 14 bases separated the two germline ends. This CDR3 contains 15 residues. The germline V gene encodes CDR1 LGHDT and CDR2 YNNKEL (reference sequence).

This clone has a handful of counts. V usage is TRBV21-1 and J usage is TRBJ1-2; the listed D gene, TRBD1, was not tested against the DNA. TRBV21-1 constitutes a pseudogene. The CDR3 totals 14 residues. CDR3 in DNA: TGTGCCAGCAGTCTTAGGACACGAACCTATGGCTACACCTTC. It yields the protein CASSLRTRTYGYTF.

The V gene is TRBV30, the J gene TRBJ1-3, with D unresolved. Trimming pared 3 bases from V and 0 bases from J, leaving 12 bases between. CDR3 length equals 15 residues. Germline V lookup: CDR1 GTSNPN, CDR2 SVGIG (reference sequence). The CDR3 loop reads CAWSRTGSSGNTIYF. CDR3 DNA sequence: TGTGCCTGGAGCCGGACTGGGAGCTCTGGAAACACCATATATTTT. Supplemented by reference TRBV30 and TRBJ1-3, the full variable domain reads SQTIHQWPATLVQPVGSPLSLECTVEGTSNPNLYWYRQAAGRGLQLLFYSVGIGQISSEVPQNLSASRPQDRQFILSSKKLLLSDSGFYLCAWSRTGSSGNTIYFGEGSWLTVV.

The chain combines TRBV5-5 with TRBJ1-6, with D hard to call. V was trimmed by 2 bases and J by 6 bases, leaving 15 bases between them. The length of the CDR3 is 16 residues. CDR1 and CDR2 (germline): SGHKS, YYEKEE (reference sequence). The CDR3 DNA sequence: TGTGCCAGCAGCTTTTCTCCCCCGACGGGTAATTCACCCCTCCACTTT. As protein: CASSFSPPTGNSPLHF.

This clone was recorded once. The chain couples TRBV6-5 to TRBJ2-5; a possible D gene is TRBD1 (6 bases). CDR3 length equals 16 residues. Germline V gene lookup returns CDR1 MNHEY and CDR2 SVGAGI. Trimming took off 0 bases at V and 5 bases at J, with 16 bases between the two ends. DNA for the CDR3: TGTGCCAGCAGTTACTCGGGGACATACGCTCGGGAGACCCAGTACTTC. This gives the protein CASSYSGTYARETQYF.

This chain links TRBV28 with TRBJ1-3; D remains unclear. This CDR3 has 15 amino acids. Trimming left V 3 bases short and J 2 bases short, with 11 bases between. Germline values: CDR1 MDHEN, CDR2 SYDVKM. In DNA, the CDR3 is TGTGCCAGCAGTTTCAGAGGAAGCCCTGGAAACACCATATATTTT. Encoded protein: CASSFRGSPGNTIYF.